This T cell receptor (beta chain) was profiled in a study of T cells in Graves' hyperthyroidism and ophthalmopathy. Regions amplified from RNA transcripts were the TCR beta CDR3 regions. In the first-round RT-PCR of the TCR CDR3, the HTBI primer set was used. TCRdb passed the multiplex PCR reads through MiXCR, listing each CDR3 protein once. The sample lists about 480,000 distinct CDR3 sequences, 24% occurring once. This clonotype was recorded a few times. The V gene lost 8 bases and the J gene lost 0 bases, with 14 bases spanning the gap. Germline CDR1 and CDR2: DFQATT and SNEGSKA (reference sequence). This CDR3 is built from 13 residues.

The gene calls are TRBV20-1 and TRBJ2-7, with no clear D. The TCR was taken from a woman aged 30 to 39 with Graves' ophthalmopathy. The specimen sequenced was blood. The CDR3: CSLRKFSSYEQYF. The CDR3 DNA follows: TGCAGTCTACGGAAATTTAGCTCCTACGAGCAGTACTTC.